This note documents a single T cell receptor (beta chain) sequence. Germline-derived CDR1 and CDR2 are MNHEY and SVGAGI. The CDR3 is 13 amino acids. V dropped 6 bases and J dropped 7 bases, with 15 bases sitting between them. The data were taken from a study of CD4+ T cells in melanoma. TCRdb's copy holds only in-frame clones and misses some; the assay was immunoSEQ multiplex PCR. The table lists some 10,000 clones, approximately 67% of them singletons, with roughly 9.6% in the top ten. The source material was cells from a culture (not recorded whether cultured in vitro). The gene calls are TRBV6-5 and TRBJ1-1; possible D gene TRBD1, 5 bases. The TCR was taken from a human donor with melanoma. The CDR3 nucleotides are TGTGCCAGCAGCGTACAGGTTAAAGGTGAAGCTTTCTTT. Translated, it gives CASSVQVKGEAFF.